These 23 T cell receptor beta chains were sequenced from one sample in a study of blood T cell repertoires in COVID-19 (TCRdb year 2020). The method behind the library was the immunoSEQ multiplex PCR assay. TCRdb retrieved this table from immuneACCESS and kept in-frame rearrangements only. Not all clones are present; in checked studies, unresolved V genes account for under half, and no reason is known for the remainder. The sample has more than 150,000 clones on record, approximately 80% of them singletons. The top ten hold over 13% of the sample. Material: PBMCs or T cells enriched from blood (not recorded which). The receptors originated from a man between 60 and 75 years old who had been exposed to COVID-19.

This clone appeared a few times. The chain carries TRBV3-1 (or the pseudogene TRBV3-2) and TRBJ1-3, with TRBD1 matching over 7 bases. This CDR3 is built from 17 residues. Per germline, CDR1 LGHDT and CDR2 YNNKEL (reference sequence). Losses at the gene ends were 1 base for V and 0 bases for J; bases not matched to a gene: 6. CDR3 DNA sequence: TGTGCCAGCAGCCAAGTAACAGGGGTCGTCTCTGGAAACACCATATATTTT. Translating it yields CASSQVTGVVSGNTIYF.

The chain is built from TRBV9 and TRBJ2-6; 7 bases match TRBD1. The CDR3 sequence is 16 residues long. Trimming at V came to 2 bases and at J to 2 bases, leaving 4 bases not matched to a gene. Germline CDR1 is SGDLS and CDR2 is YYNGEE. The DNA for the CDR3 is TGTGCCAGCAGCGTTCTAGACAGGGCTGGGGCCAACGTCCTGACTTTC. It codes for CASSVLDRAGANVLTF.

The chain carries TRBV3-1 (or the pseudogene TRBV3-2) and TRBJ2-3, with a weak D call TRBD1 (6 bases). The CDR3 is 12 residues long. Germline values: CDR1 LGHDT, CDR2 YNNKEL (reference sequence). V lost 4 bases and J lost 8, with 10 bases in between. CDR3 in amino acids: CASSPLGGTQYF. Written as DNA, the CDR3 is TGTGCCAGCAGCCCGCTAGGGGGTACGCAGTATTTT.

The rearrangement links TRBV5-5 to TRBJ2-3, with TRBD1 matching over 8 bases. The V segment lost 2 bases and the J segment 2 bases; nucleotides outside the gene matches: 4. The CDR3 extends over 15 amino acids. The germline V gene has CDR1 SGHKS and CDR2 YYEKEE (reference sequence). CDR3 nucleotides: TGTGCCAGCAGCTTTGGGGACAGGATCACAGATACGCAGTATTTT. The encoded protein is CASSFGDRITDTQYF.

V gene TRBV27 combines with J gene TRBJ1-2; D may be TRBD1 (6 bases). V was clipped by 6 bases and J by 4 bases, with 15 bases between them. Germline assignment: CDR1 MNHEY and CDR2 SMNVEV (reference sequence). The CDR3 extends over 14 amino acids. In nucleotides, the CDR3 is TGTGCCAGCAGCTCCCGGCGGGGGGCCTATGGCTACACCTTC. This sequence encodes CASSSRRGAYGYTF.

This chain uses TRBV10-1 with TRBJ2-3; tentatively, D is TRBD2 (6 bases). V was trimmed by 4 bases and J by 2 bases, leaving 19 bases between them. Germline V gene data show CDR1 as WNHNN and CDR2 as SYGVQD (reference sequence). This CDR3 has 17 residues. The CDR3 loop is CASSVIRRDEYTDTQYF. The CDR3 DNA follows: TGCGCCAGCAGTGTCATTAGGCGGGATGAATACACAGATACGCAGTATTTT.

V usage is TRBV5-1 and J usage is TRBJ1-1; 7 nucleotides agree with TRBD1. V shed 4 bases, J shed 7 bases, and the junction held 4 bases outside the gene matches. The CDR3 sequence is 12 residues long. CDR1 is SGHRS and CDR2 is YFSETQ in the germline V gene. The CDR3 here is CASSKGAGEAFF. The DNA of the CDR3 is TGCGCCAGCAGCAAGGGGGCGGGTGAAGCTTTCTTT.

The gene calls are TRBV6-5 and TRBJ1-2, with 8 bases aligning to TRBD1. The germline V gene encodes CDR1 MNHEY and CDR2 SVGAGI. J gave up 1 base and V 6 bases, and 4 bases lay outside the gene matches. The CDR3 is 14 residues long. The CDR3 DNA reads TGTGCCAGCAGAGGGACAGGCCTTAACTATGGCTACACCTTC. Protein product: CASRGTGLNYGYTF.

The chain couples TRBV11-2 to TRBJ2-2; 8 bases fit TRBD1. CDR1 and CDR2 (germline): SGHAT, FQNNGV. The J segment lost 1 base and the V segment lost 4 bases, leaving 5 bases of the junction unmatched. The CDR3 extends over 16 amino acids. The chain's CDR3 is CASSSYGTGNTGELFF. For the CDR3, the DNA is TGTGCCAGCAGCTCATATGGGACAGGGAACACCGGGGAGCTGTTTTTT.

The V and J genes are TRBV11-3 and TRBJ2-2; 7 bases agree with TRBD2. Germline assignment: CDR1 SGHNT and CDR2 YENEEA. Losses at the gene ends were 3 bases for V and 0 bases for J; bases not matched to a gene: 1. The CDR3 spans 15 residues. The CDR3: CASSFLAANTGELFF. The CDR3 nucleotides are TGTGCCAGCAGCTTCCTAGCGGCGAACACCGGGGAGCTGTTTTTT.

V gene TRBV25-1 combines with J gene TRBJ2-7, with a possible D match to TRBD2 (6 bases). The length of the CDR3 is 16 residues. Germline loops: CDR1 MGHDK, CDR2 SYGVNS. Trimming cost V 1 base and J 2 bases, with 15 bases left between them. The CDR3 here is CASSEFGGRIPYEQYF. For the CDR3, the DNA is TGTGCCAGCAGTGAATTCGGAGGGAGAATTCCCTACGAGCAGTACTTC.

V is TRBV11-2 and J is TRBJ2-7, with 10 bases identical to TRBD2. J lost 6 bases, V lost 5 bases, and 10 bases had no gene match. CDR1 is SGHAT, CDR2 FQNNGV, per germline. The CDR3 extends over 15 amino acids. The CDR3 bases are TGTGCCAGCAGCCTGGTGGTAGCGGGAGGTTCCGAGCAGTACTTC. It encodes CASSLVVAGGSEQYF.

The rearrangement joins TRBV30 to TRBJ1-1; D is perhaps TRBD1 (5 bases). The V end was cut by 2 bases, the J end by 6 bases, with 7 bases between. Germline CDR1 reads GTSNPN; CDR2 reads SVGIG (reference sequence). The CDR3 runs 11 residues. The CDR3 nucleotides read TGTGCCTGGAGTCCGGGGGCTGAAGCTTTCTTT. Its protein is CAWSPGAEAFF.

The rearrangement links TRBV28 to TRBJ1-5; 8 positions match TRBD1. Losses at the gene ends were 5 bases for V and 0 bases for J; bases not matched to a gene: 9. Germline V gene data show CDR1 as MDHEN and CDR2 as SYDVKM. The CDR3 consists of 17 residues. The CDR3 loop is CASSPPTGTGSNQPQHF. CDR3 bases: TGTGCCAGCAGTCCTCCGACCGGGACAGGTAGCAATCAGCCCCAGCATTTT.

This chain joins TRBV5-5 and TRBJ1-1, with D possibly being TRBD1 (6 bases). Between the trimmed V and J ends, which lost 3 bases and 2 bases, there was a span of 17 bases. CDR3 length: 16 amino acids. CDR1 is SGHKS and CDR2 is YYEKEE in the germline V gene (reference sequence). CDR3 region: CASSSNRAGLNTEAFF. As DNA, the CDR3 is TGTGCCAGCAGCTCCAACAGGGCAGGGCTAAACACTGAAGCTTTCTTT.

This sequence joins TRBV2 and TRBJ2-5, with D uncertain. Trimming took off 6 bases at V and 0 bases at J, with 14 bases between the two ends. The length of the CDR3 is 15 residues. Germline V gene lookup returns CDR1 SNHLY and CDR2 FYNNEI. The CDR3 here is CASSATHTYQETQYF. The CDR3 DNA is TGTGCCAGCAGCGCCACACACACGTACCAAGAGACCCAGTACTTC.

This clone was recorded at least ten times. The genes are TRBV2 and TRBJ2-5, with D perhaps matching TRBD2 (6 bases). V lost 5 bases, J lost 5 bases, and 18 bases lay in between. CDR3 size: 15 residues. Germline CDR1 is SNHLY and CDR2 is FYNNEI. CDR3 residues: CASSRTSPRTETQYF. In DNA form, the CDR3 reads TGTGCCAGCAGTCGTACTAGCCCCCGGACCGAGACCCAGTACTTC. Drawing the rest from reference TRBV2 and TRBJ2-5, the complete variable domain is EPEVTQTPSHQVTQMGQEVILRCVPISNHLYFYWYRQILGQKVEFLVSFYNNEISEKSEIFDDQFSVERPDGSNFTLKIRSTKLEDSAMYFCASSRTSPRTETQYFGPGTRLLVL.

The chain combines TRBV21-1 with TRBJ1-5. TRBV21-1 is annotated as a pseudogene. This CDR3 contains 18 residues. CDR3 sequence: CASSKGGAGGYSNQPQHF. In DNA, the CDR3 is TGTGCCAGCAGCAAAGGGGGCGCCGGGGGTTATAGCAATCAGCCCCAGCATTTT.

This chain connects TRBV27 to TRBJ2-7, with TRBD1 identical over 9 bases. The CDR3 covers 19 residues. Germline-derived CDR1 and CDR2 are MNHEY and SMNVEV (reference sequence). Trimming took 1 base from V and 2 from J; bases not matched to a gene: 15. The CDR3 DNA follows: TGTGCCAGCAGTTTATTGACAGGGGGTACCCGCGACAAACCCTACGAGCAGTACTTC. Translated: CASSLLTGGTRDKPYEQYF.

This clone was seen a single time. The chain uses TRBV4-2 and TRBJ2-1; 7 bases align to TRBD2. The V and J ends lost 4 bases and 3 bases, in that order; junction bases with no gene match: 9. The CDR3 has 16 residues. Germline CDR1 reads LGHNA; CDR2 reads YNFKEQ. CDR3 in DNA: TGTGCCAGCAGCCGGGAAGGACTAGTCATCTACAATGAGCAGTTCTTC. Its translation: CASSREGLVIYNEQFF.

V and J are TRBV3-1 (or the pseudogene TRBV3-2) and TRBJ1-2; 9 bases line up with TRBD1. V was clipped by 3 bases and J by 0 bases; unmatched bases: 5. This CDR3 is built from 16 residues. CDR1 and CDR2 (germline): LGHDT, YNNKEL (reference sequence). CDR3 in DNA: TGTGCCAGCAGCCACCGGGACAGGGCCCCTAACTATGGCTACACCTTC. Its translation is CASSHRDRAPNYGYTF.

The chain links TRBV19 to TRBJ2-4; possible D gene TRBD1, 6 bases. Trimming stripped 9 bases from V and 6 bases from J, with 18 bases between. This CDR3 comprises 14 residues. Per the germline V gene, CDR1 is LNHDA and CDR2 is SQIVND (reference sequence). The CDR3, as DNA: TGTGCCAGCTCGGGACACACTTCAGGAAACATTCAGTACTTC. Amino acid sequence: CASSGHTSGNIQYF. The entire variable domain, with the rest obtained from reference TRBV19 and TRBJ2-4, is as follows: DGGITQSPKYLFRKEGQNVTLSCEQNLNHDAMYWYRQDPGQGLRLIYYSQIVNDFQKGDIAEGYSVSREKKESFPLTVTSAQKNPTAFYLCASSGHTSGNIQYFGAGTRLSVL.

Written as DNA, the CDR3 is TGCGCCCAAGAGCAGGGGAGTGGCCATGAGCAGTTCTTC. Its protein is CAQEQGSGHEQFF. This chain links TRBV29-1 with TRBJ2-1, with D possibly TRBD1 on 6 matching bases. The CDR3 totals 13 residues. Germline assignment: CDR1 SQVTM and CDR2 ANQGSEA.